The TCR beta chain under discussion was sequenced for a study of T-cell memory formation after mild COVID-19. Study outcomes and limitations: Memory sampled before infection contained some responding clones, suggesting cross-reactive memory joined. Later expanders leaned toward CD4+, whereas clones contracting from day 15 to 85 were balanced CD4/CD8. Second-wave clones peaking on day 37 lacked confirmed SARS-CoV-2 specificity.

Germline-derived CDR1 and CDR2 are LGHDT and YNNKEL (reference sequence). The CDR3 length is 14 residues. V dropped 1 base and J dropped 6; count of bases not matched to a gene: 6. With constant-segment primers, 5'RACE yielded cDNA libraries of TCR alpha and TCR beta that carried sample barcodes and UMIs. TCRdb re-analysed the 5' RACE reads in MiXCR, keeping a single row per CDR3 protein. This sample yields about 420,000 distinct CDR3 sequences, of which around a quarter are seen a single time; approximately 14% belongs to the top ten. This clonotype was recorded a few times. Its antigen is still unknown.

Sequencing was done on a sample of PBMCs or a T cell subset sorted from them (not recorded which). This TCR was sampled from an adult woman who had mild COVID-19 (a few samples of this study predate the infection). Cell type and time point are not known. This sequence joins TRBV3-1 and TRBJ2-7; 7 nucleotides line up with TRBD1. The CDR3 sequence is CASSQGQGSVEQYF. CDR3 coding DNA: TGTGCCAGCAGCCAAGGACAGGGATCGGTCGAGCAGTACTTC.